This section outlines one T cell receptor (beta chain) sequence together with its context. Its cognate antigen is unknown. This entry belongs to a study of STAT3 mutations in large granular lymphocyte leukemia. Points from the study as a whole: Every T-LGLL patient had at least one immunodominant TCRbeta clonotype.

Only in-frame clones appear in the TCRdb table, and some are missing; sequencing was by immunoSEQ multiplex PCR. In the table there are approximately 43,000 clones, about 81% of which are singletons. The ends lost 2 bases at V and 10 bases at J; junction bases unmatched: 11. This CDR3 is 15 amino acids long. Germline values: CDR1 MDHEN, CDR2 SYDVKM. The J gene is TRBJ1-2, the V gene TRBV28, with 9 nucleotides matching TRBD1. The specimen sequenced was PBMCs. The clonotype comes from a human donor with T large granular lymphocyte leukemia. Some clones in this sample may be carry-over from other donors' samples. The CDR3 here is CASSLGDRDRVIYTF. CDR3 DNA sequence: TGTGCCAGCAGTTTAGGGGACCGGGACAGGGTGATCTACACCTTC.